A single sample is the source of the 15 T cell receptor beta chains below, sequenced in a study of T-cell memory formation after mild COVID-19. TCRdb reprocessed the 5' RACE reads via MiXCR and lists one record per CDR3 protein. The sample holds hundreds of thousands of distinct CDR3 sequences; about 20% are singletons and the top ten take around 7.7%. Sequencing input: PBMCs or a T cell subset sorted from them (not recorded which). All receptors derive from an adult woman who had mild COVID-19 (a few samples of this study predate the infection). Cell type and time point are not known.

This clonotype turned up a few times. This chain uses TRBV27 with TRBJ2-1, with TRBD1 identical over 7 bases. Losses at the gene ends were 2 bases for V and 9 bases for J; bases not matched to a gene: 4. This CDR3 has 13 amino acids. Per germline, CDR1 MNHEY and CDR2 SMNVEV (reference sequence). The CDR3 bases are TGTGCCAGCAGTTTAGCAGCAGGGGGTGAGCAGTTCTTC. It is translated as CASSLAAGGEQFF.

This clonotype showed up just a few times. The chain is built from TRBV19 and TRBJ2-1, with TRBD2 identical over 10 bases. This CDR3 has 15 amino acids. Germline V gives CDR1 LNHDA, CDR2 SQIVND (reference sequence). V was clipped by 2 bases and J by 7 bases; unmatched bases: 5. CDR3 sequence reads: CASSIPTSGLNEQFF. The CDR3 DNA reads TGTGCCAGTAGTATACCGACTAGCGGGCTTAATGAGCAGTTCTTC.

This chain joins TRBV12-3 or TRBV12-4 and TRBJ1-3; no firm D call. With 8 bases removed from V and 7 bases from J, the gap between germline ends came to 18 bases. CDR3 size: 14 residues. The CDR3 nucleotides are TGTGCCAGCTCTCCAACACTGGTTTGGAACACCATATATTTT. It specifies CASSPTLVWNTIYF.

Ten or more counts support this clonotype. V gene TRBV7-2 combines with J gene TRBJ2-5, with 8 bases lining up with TRBD2. Germline V gives CDR1 SGHTA, CDR2 FQGNSA. The CDR3 loop spans 16 amino acids. The ends lost 1 base at V and 9 bases at J; junction bases unmatched: 13. The CDR3 coding sequence is TGTGCCAGCAGCTTAGTTTTTACGGGGGGGGAGGCGGCCCAGTACTTC. It codes for CASSLVFTGGEAAQYF.

This clonotype turned up a few times. The chain joins TRBV19 to TRBJ2-7, with D tentatively TRBD2 (6 bases). Germline V gene sequence: CDR1 LNHDA, CDR2 SQIVND (reference sequence). V was shortened by 7 bases and J by 2 bases, with 18 bases between the two germline ends. The CDR3 is 15 residues long. The CDR3 DNA is TGTGCCAGTACCGACCTAGAGCGGGCACCCTACGAGCAGTACTTC. Translation gives CASTDLERAPYEQYF.

This clonotype was picked up a small number of times. The V and J genes are TRBV18 and TRBJ2-4, with D possibly TRBD2 on 5 matching bases. This CDR3 comprises 15 residues. V was clipped by 6 bases and J by 0 bases, with 12 bases between them. Germline V gives CDR1 KGHSH, CDR2 LQKENI. CDR3 region: CASSAVDLAKNIQYF. Written as DNA, the CDR3 is TGTGCCAGCTCGGCCGTGGACTTAGCCAAAAACATTCAGTACTTC.

The sample holds many counts of this clonotype. The chain carries TRBV12-3 or TRBV12-4 and TRBJ2-1; D is unclear. V was trimmed by 6 bases and J by 11 bases, leaving 11 bases between them. The CDR3 length is 11 residues. CDR3: CASSLGEKQFF. The CDR3 DNA is TGTGCCAGCAGCCTCGGTGAGAAGCAGTTCTTC.

This clonotype was picked up a small number of times. The V and J genes are TRBV7-9 and TRBJ2-3; D unresolved. Trimming removed 5 bases from V and 2 bases from J, with 11 bases in between. The germline gives CDR1 SEHNR, CDR2 FQNEAQ (reference sequence). The CDR3 has 14 amino acids. DNA of the CDR3: TGTGCCAGCAGCCAGGTCGGGTACACAGATACGCAGTATTTT. It translates to CASSQVGYTDTQYF.

The V gene is TRBV7-2, the J gene TRBJ2-3; no clear D gene. Trimming took off 4 bases at V and 6 bases at J, with 11 bases between the two ends. Per the germline V gene, CDR1 is SGHTA and CDR2 is FQGNSA. There are 13 residues in the CDR3. This chain's CDR3 is CASSSRLRDTQYF. The CDR3, as DNA: TGTGCCAGCAGCTCTCGCCTCCGCGATACGCAGTATTTT.

This clonotype was counted only a few times. The chain couples TRBV5-1 to TRBJ2-7; 13 bases map to TRBD2. Trimming cost V 7 bases and J 2 bases; bases outside gene matches: 12. The CDR3 has 17 amino acids. The germline V gene encodes CDR1 SGHRS and CDR2 YFSETQ. The CDR3 is CASQTSGGRRPPYEQYF. In DNA form, the CDR3 reads TGCGCCAGCCAGACTAGCGGGGGGCGGAGGCCGCCCTACGAGCAGTACTTC.

V gene TRBV9 combines with J gene TRBJ1-2, with D hard to call. The CDR3 contains 16 residues. Trimming shortened V by 3 bases and J by 1 base, and 16 bases separated the two germline ends. Looked up from germline, CDR1 is SGDLS and CDR2 is YYNGEE. CDR3 nucleotide sequence: TGTGCCAGCAGCGGGTCCACCGGCCCCTTTAACTATGGCTACACCTTC. Encoded protein: CASSGSTGPFNYGYTF.

This chain joins TRBV5-1 and TRBJ2-7; 10 bases fit TRBD1. From germline, CDR1 is SGHRS and CDR2 YFSETQ. Trimming took 4 bases from V and 1 from J; bases not matched to a gene: 14. This CDR3 is 18 amino acids long. The DNA of the CDR3 is TGCGCCAGCAGCCTCCGACAGGGGGCTATTCTGGGGTCCTACGAGCAGTACTTC. This gives the protein CASSLRQGAILGSYEQYF.

V usage is TRBV4-1 and J usage is TRBJ2-7, with D possibly being TRBD2 (6 bases). The V end lost 0 bases, the J end lost 3 bases, and 12 bases lay between the germline ends. Per germline, CDR1 MGHRA and CDR2 YSYEKL. This CDR3 region has 15 residues. The CDR3 loop is CASSQDPGLLYEQYF. CDR3 coding DNA: TGCGCCAGCAGCCAAGATCCGGGACTGCTCTACGAGCAGTACTTC.

DNA for the CDR3: TGCGCCAGCTCCGCGCGACTTACCATAGGGACAGCAAAAAGCTCCTACAATGAGCAGTTCTTC. It is translated as CASSARLTIGTAKSSYNEQFF. The chain carries TRBV4-3 and TRBJ2-1; 7 bases fit TRBD1. This CDR3 comprises 21 residues. Germline CDR1 and CDR2: LGHNA and YSLEER. Trimming removed 8 bases from V and 0 bases from J; junction bases left unmatched: 25.

This rearrangement joins TRBV7-2 to TRBJ1-1; D may be TRBD1 (5 bases). Germline V gene data show CDR1 as SGHTA and CDR2 as FQGNSA. The ends were cut back, 0 bases at V and 0 bases at J, with 11 bases in the middle. The CDR3 extends over 16 amino acids. The CDR3 DNA follows: TGTGCCAGCAGCTTAGCGCAATCGGGGGTGAACACTGAAGCTTTCTTT. Translated, it gives CASSLAQSGVNTEAFF.